This TCR beta chain was captured in a study of identical twins. This clonotype was counted many times. TCRdb itself ran the 5' RACE reads through MiXCR, one entry per CDR3 protein. The data show 700,000 to 950,000 distinct CDR3 sequences, 9% to 15% seen once. These same data were also listed under a study on yellow fever vaccine responses in identical twins.

The sequence derives from a woman under 30 in good health. The sample taken for sequencing was PBMCs.

As DNA, the CDR3 is TGTGCCAGCAGTACGACAGTCTCTGGAAACACCATATATTTT. Protein: CASSTTVSGNTIYF. The chain recombines TRBV28 with TRBJ1-3, with D perhaps matching TRBD1 (5 bases). CDR3 length equals 14 residues. V lost 5 bases, J lost 0 bases, and 8 bases lay in between. Germline V CDR1 and CDR2: MDHEN, SYDVKM.